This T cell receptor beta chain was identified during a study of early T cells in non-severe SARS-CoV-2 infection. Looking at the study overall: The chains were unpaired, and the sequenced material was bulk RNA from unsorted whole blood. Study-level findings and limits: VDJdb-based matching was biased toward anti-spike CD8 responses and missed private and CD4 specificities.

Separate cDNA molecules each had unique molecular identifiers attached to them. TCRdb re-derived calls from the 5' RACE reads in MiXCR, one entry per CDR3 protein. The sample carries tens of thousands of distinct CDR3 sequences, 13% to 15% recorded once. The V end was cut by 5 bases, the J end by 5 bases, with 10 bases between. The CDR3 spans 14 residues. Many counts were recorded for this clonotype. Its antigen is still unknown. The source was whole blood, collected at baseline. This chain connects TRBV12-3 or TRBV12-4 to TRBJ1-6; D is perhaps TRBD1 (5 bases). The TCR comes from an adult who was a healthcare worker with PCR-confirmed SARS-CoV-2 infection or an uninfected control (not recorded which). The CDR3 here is CASSGGSDNSPLHF. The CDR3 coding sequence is TGTGCCAGCAGTGGGGGGTCGGATAATTCACCCCTCCACTTT.